This entry features one T cell receptor (beta chain) sequence. The source of the sample is a study of T cell responses to AZD1222 COVID-19 vaccine. Combined were second doses at about 4 or about 12 weeks. The V and J ends lost 4 bases and 6 bases respectively, with 11 bases between them. Germline V gives CDR1 SGDLS, CDR2 YYNGEE. The CDR3 is made up of 14 amino acids. Data came from immunoSEQ multiplex PCR; TCRdb stores just in-frame clones and leaves some out. The data show some 150,000 clones, about 89% seen once. V and J are TRBV9 and TRBJ1-6, with a possible D match to TRBD1 (6 bases). The TCR comes from an adult who received the AZD1222 COVID-19 vaccine. The sequenced sample was peripheral blood, obtained 28 days after the second AZD1222 dose. As DNA, the CDR3 is TGTGCCAGCAGCTATACGGACAGTAATTCACCCCTCCACTTT. Amino acid sequence: CASSYTDSNSPLHF.